The present T cell receptor beta chain was sequenced within a study of T cell changes during pregnancy in multiple sclerosis. TCRdb's copy holds only in-frame clones and misses some; the assay was immunoSEQ multiplex PCR. Among tens of thousands of clones listed, roughly 90% were seen once. V was clipped by 3 bases and J by 0 bases; unmatched bases: 4. Per germline, CDR1 LNHDA and CDR2 SQIVND (reference sequence). This CDR3 comprises 16 residues. The receptor comes from a female donor in good health, enrolled as a control in a pregnancy study. The J gene is TRBJ1-3, the V gene TRBV19; 8 positions agree with TRBD1. The sample here was peripheral blood, taken in the first trimester of pregnancy. The DNA of the CDR3 is TGTGCCAGTAGTATGCCAGGGGGCAGCTCTGGAAACACCATATATTTT. Encoded protein: CASSMPGGSSGNTIYF.